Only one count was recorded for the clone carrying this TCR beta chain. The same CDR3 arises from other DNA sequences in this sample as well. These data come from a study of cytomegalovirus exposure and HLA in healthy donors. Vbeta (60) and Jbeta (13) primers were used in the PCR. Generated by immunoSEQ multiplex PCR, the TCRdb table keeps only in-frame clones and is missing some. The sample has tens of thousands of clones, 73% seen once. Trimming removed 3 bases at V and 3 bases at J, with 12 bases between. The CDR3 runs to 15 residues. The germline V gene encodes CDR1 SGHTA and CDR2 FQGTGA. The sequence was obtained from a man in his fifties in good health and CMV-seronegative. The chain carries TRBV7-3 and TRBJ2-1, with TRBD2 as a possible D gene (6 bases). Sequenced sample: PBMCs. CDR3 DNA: TGTGCCAGCAGCTTGGCCGGGGGAGACTACAATGAGCAGTTCTTC. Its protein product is CASSLAGGDYNEQFF. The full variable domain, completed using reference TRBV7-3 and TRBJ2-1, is GAGVSQTPSNKVTEKGKYVELRCDPISGHTALYWYRQSLGQGPEFLIYFQGTGAADDSGLPNDRFFAVRPEGSVSTLKIQRTERGDSAVYLCASSLAGGDYNEQFFGPGTRLTVL.